This T cell receptor (beta chain) was identified during a study of regulatory T cells in long-lasting Graves disease. Study-wide findings and caveats: Persistent disease preferred TRBV28, TRBJ1-2 and TRBJ2-5; new disease, TRBV20-1 and TRBJ2-1.

Building the TCR beta libraries relied on iRepertoire HTBI primers, and CDR3 regions underwent Arm-PCR. TCRdb recomputed calls from the multiplex PCR reads with MiXCR, one row per CDR3 protein. The data hold about 470,000 distinct CDR3 sequences, with roughly 21% observed a single time. This sample's time point: persistent/refractory GD, antithyroid drugs over 5 years with positive TRAb. The TCR library was prepared using RNA isolated from PBMCs. The guidelines of the American Thyroid Association were the basis for diagnosing Graves' disease. Details on this clonotype: The antigen is not known.

Germline CDR1 is LGHDT and CDR2 is YNNKEL (reference sequence). CDR3 length: 15 residues. Trimming at V came to 3 bases and at J to 6 bases, leaving 2 bases not matched to a gene. V gene TRBV3-1 combines with J gene TRBJ2-7; 16 bases map to TRBD2. The source was peripheral blood mononuclear cells (PBMCs), collected when the disease was refractory, from a patient treated with antithyroid drugs. This sequence was found in a female donor with Graves disease. CDR3 nucleotides: TGTGCCAGCAGCCAGGGACTAGCGGGAGGGCGCGAGCAGTACTTC. This encodes CASSQGLAGGREQYF.